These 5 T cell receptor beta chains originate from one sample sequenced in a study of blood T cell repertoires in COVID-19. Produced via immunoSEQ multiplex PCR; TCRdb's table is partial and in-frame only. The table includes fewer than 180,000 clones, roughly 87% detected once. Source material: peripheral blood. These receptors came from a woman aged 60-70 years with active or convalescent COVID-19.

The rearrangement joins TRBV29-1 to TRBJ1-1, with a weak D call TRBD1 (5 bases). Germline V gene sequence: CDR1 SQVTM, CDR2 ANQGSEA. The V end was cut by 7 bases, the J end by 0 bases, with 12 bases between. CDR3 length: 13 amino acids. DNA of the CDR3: TGCAGCGCCGAACGGGGGGTGAACACTGAAGCTTTCTTT. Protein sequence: CSAERGVNTEAFF.

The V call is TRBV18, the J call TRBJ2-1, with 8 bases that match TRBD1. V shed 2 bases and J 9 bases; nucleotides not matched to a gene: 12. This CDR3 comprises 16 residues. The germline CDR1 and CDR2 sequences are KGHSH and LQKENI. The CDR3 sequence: CASSPAPWQGAREQFF. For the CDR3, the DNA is TGTGCCAGCTCACCAGCCCCTTGGCAGGGGGCGCGTGAGCAGTTCTTC.

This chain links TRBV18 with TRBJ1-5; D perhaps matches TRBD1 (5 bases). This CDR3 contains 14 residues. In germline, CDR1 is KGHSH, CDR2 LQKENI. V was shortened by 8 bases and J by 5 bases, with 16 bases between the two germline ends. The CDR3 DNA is TGTGCCAGCGCAGCAGGGAGGTCGGATCAGCCCCAGCATTTT. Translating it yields CASAAGRSDQPQHF. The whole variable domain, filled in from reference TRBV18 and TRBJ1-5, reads NAGVMQNPRHLVRRRGQEARLRCSPMKGHSHVYWYRQLPEEGLKFMVYLQKENIIDESGMPKERFSAEFPKEGPSILRIQQVVRGDSAAYFCASAAGRSDQPQHFGDGTRLSIL.

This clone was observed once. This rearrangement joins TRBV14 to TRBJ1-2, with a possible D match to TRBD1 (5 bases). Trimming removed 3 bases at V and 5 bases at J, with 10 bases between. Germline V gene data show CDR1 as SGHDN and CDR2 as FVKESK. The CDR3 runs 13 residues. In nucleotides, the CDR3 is TGTGCCAGCAGCCAGACGGGGGATTATGGCTACACCTTC. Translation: CASSQTGDYGYTF. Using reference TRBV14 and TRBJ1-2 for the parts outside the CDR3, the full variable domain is EAGVTQFPSHSVIEKGQTVTLRCDPISGHDNLYWYRRVMGKEIKFLLHFVKESKQDESGMPNNRFLAERTGGTYSTLKVQPAELEDSGVYFCASSQTGDYGYTFGSGTRLTVV.

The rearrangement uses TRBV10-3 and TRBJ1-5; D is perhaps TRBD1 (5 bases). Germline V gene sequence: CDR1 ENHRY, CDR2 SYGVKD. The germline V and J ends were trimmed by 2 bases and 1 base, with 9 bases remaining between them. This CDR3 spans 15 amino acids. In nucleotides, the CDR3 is TGTGCCATCAGTGAGGGGGCCGGGAGCAATCAGCCCCAGCATTTT. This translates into CAISEGAGSNQPQHF.